Presented here are 18 T cell receptor beta chains from one specimen sequenced in a study of PD-L1 blockade in urothelial cancer. The time point here: peripheral blood 6 weeks after treatment start. Sequencing used immunoSEQ multiplex PCR; TCRdb keeps in-frame clones, though not all of them. The table records about 22,000 clones, 91% of them present only once. This material consisted of PBMCs, taken around atezolizumab (anti-PD-L1) treatment. Receptors originate from a woman in her sixties or seventies with urothelial cancer.

The chain recombines TRBV7-2 with TRBJ2-5; 12 bases align to TRBD2. In germline, CDR1 is SGHTA, CDR2 FQGNSA. V lost 2 bases to trimming and J lost 4 bases; unmatched junction nucleotides: 2. The CDR3 totals 15 residues. The CDR3 spells CASSLQLAGGETQYF. CDR3 in DNA: TGTGCCAGCAGCTTACAACTAGCGGGAGGAGAGACCCAGTACTTC.

The chain is built from TRBV18 and TRBJ1-1, with 9 bases lining up with TRBD1. This CDR3 region has 13 residues. The germline V gene encodes CDR1 KGHSH and CDR2 LQKENI. J gave up 10 bases and V 0 bases, and 3 bases lay outside the gene matches. CDR3 DNA sequence: TGTGCCAGCTCACCACCGGGACAGGGTCTAGCTTTCTTT. Its protein is CASSPPGQGLAFF.

V usage is TRBV19 and J usage is TRBJ2-3, with D hard to call. The CDR3 spans 15 residues. V was trimmed by 3 bases and J by 4 bases, leaving 14 bases between them. The germline gives CDR1 LNHDA, CDR2 SQIVND (reference sequence). The CDR3 reads CASSIGQQWADTQYF. In DNA, the CDR3 is TGTGCCAGTAGTATCGGTCAACAGTGGGCAGATACGCAGTATTTT.

The chain joins TRBV6-1 to TRBJ2-1, with D perhaps matching TRBD2 (6 bases). CDR1 MNHNS and CDR2 SASEGT come from the germline V gene. This CDR3 is built from 15 residues. Trimming pared 2 bases from V and 6 bases from J, leaving 14 bases between. CDR3 sequence: CASSELAGRTNEQFF. The CDR3, as DNA: TGTGCCAGCAGTGAATTGGCAGGGAGGACCAATGAGCAGTTCTTC.

CDR3 DNA: TGTGCCAGCAGCCACGAGGTCTCTGGGGCCAACGTCCTGACTTTC. Its protein product is CASSHEVSGANVLTF. The V gene is TRBV2, the J gene TRBJ2-6; D uncertain. Between the trimmed V and J ends, which lost 6 bases and 0 bases, there was a span of 9 bases. CDR3 size: 15 residues. Per germline, CDR1 SNHLY and CDR2 FYNNEI. The full variable domain, completed using reference TRBV2 and TRBJ2-6, is EPEVTQTPSHQVTQMGQEVILRCVPISNHLYFYWYRQILGQKVEFLVSFYNNEISEKSEIFDDQFSVERPDGSNFTLKIRSTKLEDSAMYFCASSHEVSGANVLTFGAGSRLTVL.

The genes are TRBV4-2 and TRBJ2-2, with D unresolved. The germline gives CDR1 LGHNA, CDR2 YNFKEQ. The V and J ends lost 5 bases and 7 bases respectively, with 17 bases between them. The CDR3 extends over 15 amino acids. CDR3 residues: CASSYKLGPGGELFF. In DNA, the CDR3 is TGTGCCAGCAGCTACAAGTTGGGTCCGGGCGGGGAGCTGTTTTTT.

This clone was found once. The V and J genes are TRBV6-1 and TRBJ1-3; 7 bases match TRBD1. Germline CDR1 and CDR2: MNHNS and SASEGT. V dropped 7 bases and J dropped 3; count of bases not matched to a gene: 9. The CDR3 has 15 amino acids. The CDR3 loop is CASTDGQVIGNTIYF. The CDR3 nucleotides read TGTGCCAGCACTGACGGACAGGTTATTGGAAACACCATATATTTT.

This chain joins TRBV7-2 and TRBJ2-3, with 8 bases fitting TRBD2. V dropped 1 base and J dropped 2; count of bases not matched to a gene: 5. This CDR3 comprises 16 residues. Germline CDR1 is SGHTA and CDR2 is FQGNSA. The DNA of the CDR3 is TGTGCCAGCAGCTTAGTCCCTAGCGGGTACACAGATACGCAGTATTTT. It translates to CASSLVPSGYTDTQYF.

The chain has TRBV6-1 and TRBJ1-6; the D gene is possibly TRBD1 (5 bases). Per the germline V gene, CDR1 is MNHNS and CDR2 is SASEGT. Between the trimmed V and J ends, which lost 8 bases and 1 base, there was a span of 9 bases. The CDR3 has 14 amino acids. The DNA of the CDR3 is TGTGCCAGCGAGCAGGGATCCTATAATTCACCCCTCCACTTT. Translation gives CASEQGSYNSPLHF.

The V call is TRBV6-5, the J call TRBJ2-5; TRBD2 might be the D (6 bases). The germline V and J ends were trimmed by 6 bases and 5 bases, with 13 bases remaining between them. This CDR3 is built from 13 residues. Germline V gene sequence: CDR1 MNHEY, CDR2 SVGAGI. This chain's CDR3 is CASSRGRWETQYF. The CDR3 DNA is TGTGCCAGCAGCAGAGGGAGGTGGGAGACCCAGTACTTC.

V gene TRBV14 combines with J gene TRBJ2-1; the match to TRBD2 covers 7 bases. V trimming: 1 base; J trimming: 0 bases; junction bases outside the gene matches: 0. The CDR3 sequence is 15 residues long. From germline, CDR1 is SGHDN and CDR2 FVKESK. This chain's CDR3 is CASSQVAGSYNEQFF. CDR3 coding DNA: TGTGCCAGCAGCCAAGTAGCGGGCTCCTACAATGAGCAGTTCTTC. Together with reference TRBV14 and TRBJ2-1, the CDR3 gives the full variable domain: EAGVTQFPSHSVIEKGQTVTLRCDPISGHDNLYWYRRVMGKEIKFLLHFVKESKQDESGMPNNRFLAERTGGTYSTLKVQPAELEDSGVYFCASSQVAGSYNEQFFGPGTRLTVL.

The rearrangement joins TRBV18 to TRBJ1-4, with D unresolved. CDR1 and CDR2 from the germline V gene are KGHSH and LQKENI. V lost 5 bases and J lost 2, with 12 bases in between. CDR3 size: 15 residues. This CDR3 is CASSKDSLTNEKLFF. In DNA form, the CDR3 reads TGTGCCAGCTCAAAGGACTCATTGACTAATGAAAAACTGTTTTTT.

The chain joins TRBV19 to TRBJ2-7; tentatively, D is TRBD1 (5 bases). Germline CDR1 reads LNHDA; CDR2 reads SQIVND (reference sequence). With 3 bases removed from V and 1 base from J, the gap between germline ends came to 13 bases. This CDR3 comprises 15 residues. CDR3 nucleotides: TGTGCCAGTAGTATGGTATCCCGGACATCCTACGAGCAGTACTTC. As protein: CASSMVSRTSYEQYF.

This sequence joins TRBV25-1 and TRBJ2-1; 7 nucleotides agree with TRBD1. The germline gives CDR1 MGHDK, CDR2 SYGVNS. The CDR3 length is 16 residues. The V and J ends lost 4 bases and 0 bases, in that order; junction bases with no gene match: 6. CDR3 amino acids: CASSVYRGPSYNEQFF. The CDR3 DNA reads as TGTGCCAGCAGTGTATACAGGGGCCCCTCCTACAATGAGCAGTTCTTC.

The CDR3: CASLLQGETQYF. The CDR3 DNA reads as TGCGCCAGCCTCCTGCAGGGGGAGACCCAGTACTTC. This sequence joins TRBV5-1 and TRBJ2-5, with TRBD1 as a possible D gene (6 bases). CDR1 is SGHRS and CDR2 is YFSETQ in the germline V gene. V was trimmed by 7 bases and J by 5 bases, leaving 12 bases between them. This CDR3 region has 12 residues.

This clone was seen only once. The rearrangement joins TRBV5-6 to TRBJ1-1; TRBD1 matches 9 bases. Germline CDR1 reads SGHDT; CDR2 reads YYEEEE. Trimming removed 6 bases from V and 0 bases from J; junction bases left unmatched: 12. The CDR3 is 17 residues long. The CDR3, as DNA: TGTGCCAGCACCCTGAGGGACAGGGCATTCCTGAACACTGAAGCTTTCTTT. Protein product: CASTLRDRAFLNTEAFF.

The chain is built from TRBV10-3 and TRBJ2-2, with no clear D. CDR3 length: 13 residues. CDR1 is ENHRY and CDR2 is SYGVKD in the germline V gene. The V and J ends lost 3 bases and 7 bases respectively, with 9 bases between them. DNA of the CDR3: TGTGCCATCAGTGAATTCGAGGACGGGGAGCTGTTTTTT. Its protein product is CAISEFEDGELFF.

In nucleotides, the CDR3 is TGTGCCAGTAGTTCGCCAGGTTTGAGCGAGCAGTACTTC. Protein: CASSSPGLSEQYF. The chain links TRBV19 to TRBJ2-7; D is undetermined. CDR1 and CDR2 (germline): LNHDA, SQIVND (reference sequence). V lost 5 bases and J 6 bases, leaving 14 bases between the germline ends. The CDR3 is 13 residues long.